This TCR beta chain was identified during a study of T cell changes during pregnancy in multiple sclerosis. Libraries were prepared by immunoSEQ multiplex PCR; TCRdb keeps only in-frame clonotypes and omits some of them. The sample carries fewer than 90,000 clones, about 93% recorded once. Trimming removed 3 bases at V and 7 bases at J, with 10 bases between. Per germline, CDR1 MNHEY and CDR2 SMNVEV (reference sequence). The length of the CDR3 is 13 residues. The chain recombines TRBV27 with TRBJ2-1, with D possibly TRBD1 on 6 matching bases. The TCR comes from a female donor with multiple sclerosis, enrolled in a pregnancy study. The sequencing here drew on peripheral blood, taken in the third trimester of pregnancy. For the CDR3, the DNA is TGTGCCAGCAGTTTTTCAGGGGCAAATGAGCAGTTCTTC. Amino acids: CASSFSGANEQFF.